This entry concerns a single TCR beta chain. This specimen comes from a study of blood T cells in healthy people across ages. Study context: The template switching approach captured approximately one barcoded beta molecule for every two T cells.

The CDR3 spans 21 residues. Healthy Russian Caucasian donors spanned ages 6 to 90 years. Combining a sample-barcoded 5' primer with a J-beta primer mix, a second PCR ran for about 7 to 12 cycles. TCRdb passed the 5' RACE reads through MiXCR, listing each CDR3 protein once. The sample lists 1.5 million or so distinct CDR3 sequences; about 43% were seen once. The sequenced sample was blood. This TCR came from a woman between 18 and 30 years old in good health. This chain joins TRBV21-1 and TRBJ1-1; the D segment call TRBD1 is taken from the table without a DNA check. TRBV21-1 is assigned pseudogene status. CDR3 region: CASSSQGGIRDGNRMNTEAFF. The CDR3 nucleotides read TGTGCCAGCAGCTCCCAAGGGGGAATTCGGGACGGAAACCGTATGAACACTGAAGCTTTCTTT.